The 9 T cell receptor beta chains below come from one sample, sequenced in a study of somatic mutations in cytotoxic T cells in rheumatoid arthritis. TCRdb keeps only in-frame clones here, not all; method: immunoSEQ multiplex PCR. In the table there are about 15,000 clones, over 70% of which are singletons. The source material was CD8+ T cells sorted from blood. These receptors were taken from an adult with rheumatoid arthritis.

A single count supports this clone. The chain recombines TRBV1 with TRBJ2-2; TRBD1 is taken as the D call from the table, unchecked against the DNA. TRBV1 is annotated as a pseudogene. The CDR3 totals 15 residues. CDR3 in DNA: TGCACCAGCAGCCAAGGCGATGGGCTGGGCGGGGAGCTGTTTTTT. The encoded protein is CTSSQGDGLGGELFF.

This clone was seen a few times. The chain joins TRBV20-1 to TRBJ2-1; possible D gene TRBD2, 6 bases. This CDR3 region has 11 residues. The germline CDR1 and CDR2 sequences are DFQATT and SNEGSKA (reference sequence). V dropped 6 bases and J dropped 12 bases, with 15 bases sitting between them. The DNA of the CDR3 is TGCAGTGCAGCGAACGGGGGACGGCAGTTCTTC. Its protein is CSAANGGRQFF.

V usage is TRBV25-1 and J usage is TRBJ2-4, with D perhaps TRBD1 (6 bases). Trimming took 3 bases from V and 3 from J, leaving 12 bases between them. From germline, CDR1 is MGHDK and CDR2 SYGVNS. This CDR3 spans 15 amino acids. The CDR3 coding sequence is TGTGCCAGCAGTGAGTACAGGGATGGCAAAAACATTCAGTACTTC. Its protein is CASSEYRDGKNIQYF.

This rearrangement joins TRBV28 to TRBJ1-5; D gene ambiguous. V shed 6 bases and J shed 0 bases, with 12 bases lying between them. Germline assignment: CDR1 MDHEN and CDR2 SYDVKM. CDR3 length: 15 amino acids. DNA for the CDR3: TGTGCCAGCAGCCAACGGCCGTCTAGCAATCAGCCCCAGCATTTT. Protein sequence: CASSQRPSSNQPQHF.

The rearrangement uses TRBV14 and TRBJ2-4, with TRBD2 matching over 13 bases. CDR3 size: 17 residues. Per the germline V gene, CDR1 is SGHDN and CDR2 is FVKESK. V lost 4 bases to trimming and J lost 0 bases; unmatched junction nucleotides: 3. CDR3 nucleotides: TGTGCCAGCAGCCCGGGACTAGCGGGGATAGCCAAAAACATTCAGTACTTC. It encodes CASSPGLAGIAKNIQYF.

The V gene is TRBV10-3, the J gene TRBJ1-5; D uncertain. The CDR3 runs to 17 residues. V lost 0 bases to trimming and J lost 4 bases, with 16 bases between them. The germline V gene has CDR1 ENHRY and CDR2 SYGVKD. CDR3 residues: CAISESYYERTNQPQHF. CDR3 DNA: TGTGCCATCAGTGAGTCCTATTATGAACGGACTAATCAGCCCCAGCATTTT.

V usage is TRBV27 and J usage is TRBJ2-3; D not certain. V was shortened by 3 bases and J by 0 bases, with 4 bases between the two germline ends. The CDR3 spans 13 residues. Per the germline V gene, CDR1 is MNHEY and CDR2 is SMNVEV (reference sequence). The CDR3 spells CASSFSSTDTQYF. The CDR3 bases are TGTGCCAGCAGTTTTAGCAGCACAGATACGCAGTATTTT.

The chain has TRBV4-1 and TRBJ2-2; 7 bases map to TRBD1. This CDR3 is built from 14 residues. With 2 bases clipped from V and 7 bases from J, the junction kept 4 bases outside the gene matches. Germline values: CDR1 MGHRA, CDR2 YSYEKL. CDR3 amino acids: CASSQHRGDGELFF. CDR3 nucleotide sequence: TGCGCCAGCAGCCAACACAGGGGTGACGGGGAGCTGTTTTTT.

The chain combines TRBV15 with TRBJ1-1; unclear D gene. CDR3 length: 16 residues. V was clipped by 0 bases and J by 0 bases, with 11 bases between them. The germline gives CDR1 LNHNV, CDR2 YYDKDF (reference sequence). Here the CDR3 reads CATSRDLGSMNTEAFF. The CDR3 coding sequence is TGTGCCACCAGCAGAGATTTAGGGTCCATGAACACTGAAGCTTTCTTT.